This T cell receptor (beta chain) was captured in a study of blood T cell repertoires in COVID-19. As for the study in general: COVID-19 samples, acute and convalescent, were from the United States, Italy and Spain. The cDNA or gDNA used as material had been derived from T cells, B-cell-depleted T cells, or PBMCs.

The CDR3 loop spans 14 amino acids. Germline V gene lookup returns CDR1 ENHRY and CDR2 SYGVKD. The V end lost 7 bases, the J end lost 0 bases, and 9 bases lay between the germline ends. Seattle patients were enrolled while actively infected and followed longitudinally. The sample holds a few counts of this clone. Authors' analysis steps: Nucleated cell counts were estimated from reference gene primer amplification. TCRdb keeps only in-frame clones here, not all; method: immunoSEQ multiplex PCR. From that table come the V and J calls and clone size; the DNA was used to work out D and trimming. The profile covers approximately 200,000 clones, with approximately 94% appearing a single time and approximately 0.69% taken by the ten largest.

Input material: peripheral blood. The chain couples TRBV10-3 to TRBJ2-2; TRBD2 might be the D (5 bases). The sequence was collected from a man between 25 and 39 years old with COVID-19, enrolled during active disease. CDR3 nucleotide sequence: TGTGCCATCACCGGGGAGACGAACACCGGGGAGCTGTTTTTT. Amino acids: CAITGETNTGELFF.